This T cell receptor (beta chain) was captured by sequencing in a study of blood T cell repertoires in COVID-19. Study overall: Spain, Italy and the United States supplied samples that represented acute and convalescent COVID-19.

Only a few counts were recorded for this clone. In the original analysis: Estimation of nucleated cell counts relied on the amplification of reference gene primers. Data came from immunoSEQ multiplex PCR; TCRdb stores just in-frame clones and leaves some out. The DNA was the basis for D and trimming; V, J and clone size are from that table. The sample holds about 250,000 clones, around 86% seen once. Across about two dozen US areas, participants ranged in age from roughly 18 to 95 years. The recovered donors of Cohort 3 showed two negative PCRs, clearance, or symptom resolution. The CDR3 runs 13 residues. Trimming took off 4 bases at V and 2 bases at J, with 8 bases between the two ends. CDR1 and CDR2 from the germline V gene are SNHLY and FYNNEI.

The TCR comes from a young man who had recovered from COVID-19. The chain combines TRBV2 with TRBJ1-2; D remains unclear. The sequenced material came from PBMCs or T cells enriched from blood (not recorded which). The CDR3 here is CASSGGQNYGYTF. The CDR3, as DNA: TGTGCCAGCAGTGGAGGGCAAAACTATGGCTACACCTTC.